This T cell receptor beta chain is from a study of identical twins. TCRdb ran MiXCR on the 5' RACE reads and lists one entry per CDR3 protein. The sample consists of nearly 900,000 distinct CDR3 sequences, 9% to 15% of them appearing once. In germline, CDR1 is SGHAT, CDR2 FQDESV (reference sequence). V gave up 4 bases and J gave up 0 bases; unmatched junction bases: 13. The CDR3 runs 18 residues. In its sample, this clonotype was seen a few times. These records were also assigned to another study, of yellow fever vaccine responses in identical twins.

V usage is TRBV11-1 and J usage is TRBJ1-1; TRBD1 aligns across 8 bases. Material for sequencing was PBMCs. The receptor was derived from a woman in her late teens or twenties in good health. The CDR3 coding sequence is TGTGCCAGCAGCTCCGGACAGGGAGGATCAGGTGTGAACACTGAAGCTTTCTTT. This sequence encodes CASSSGQGGSGVNTEAFF. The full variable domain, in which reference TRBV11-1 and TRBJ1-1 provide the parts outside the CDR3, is EAEVAQSPRYKITEKSQAVAFWCDPISGHATLYWYRQILGQGPELLVQFQDESVVDDSQLPKDRFSAERLKGVDSTLKIQPAELGDSAMYLCASSSGQGGSGVNTEAFFGQGTRLTVV.